These T cell receptor beta chains were read from a single sample in a study of tumor-infiltrating lymphocytes in primary liver carcinoma. In TCRdb, the multiplex PCR reads were re-called with MiXCR into one record per CDR3 protein. The sample lists about 100,000 distinct CDR3 sequences, 55% to 75% occurring once. Sequencing input: liver tumor tissue from sampling region 5. The source is a woman aged 60-75 years with primary liver carcinoma and hepatitis B virus infection. The CDR3 runs from the conserved cysteine through the conserved F or W. The order of the fields is J gene, clone size, D gene, V gene, CDR3 protein, CDR3 DNA. A D gene is named only where the DNA matches it firmly. Size tells how often a clone was seen (once, few, many) or the class of an expanded clone, and some rows leave it out.

J gene: TRBJ2-1; clone size: many; D gene: NA; V gene: TRBV14; CDR3 protein: CASSRGTWDEQFF; CDR3 DNA: TGTGCCAGCAGCCGAGGGACCTGGGATGAGCAGTTCTTC
J gene: TRBJ1-5; clone size: NA; D gene: TRBD1; V gene: TRBV2; CDR3 protein: CASSGAGGTHSNQTQHF; CDR3 DNA: TGTGCCAGCAGTGGTGCAGGGGGGACCCATAGCAATCAGACCCAGCATTTT
J gene: TRBJ2-1; clone size: NA; D gene: NA; V gene: TRBV7-3; CDR3 protein: CASSPLGGYEQFF; CDR3 DNA: TGTGCCAGCAGCCCCCTGGGGGGCTATGAGCAGTTCTTC
J gene: TRBJ1-4; clone size: NA; D gene: TRBD1; V gene: TRBV11-2; CDR3 protein: CANRGKDHEKLFF; CDR3 DNA: TGTGCCAACAGGGGCAAGGACCATGAAAAACTGTTTTTT
J gene: TRBJ1-3; clone size: NA; D gene: NA; V gene: TRBV3-1; CDR3 protein: CASSTQSGNTIYF; CDR3 DNA: TGTGCCAGCAGCACCCAGTCTGGAAACACCATATATTTT
J gene: TRBJ2-3; clone size: once; D gene: TRBD2; V gene: TRBV29-1; CDR3 protein: CGVGLAGAPDTLYF; CDR3 DNA: TGCGGCGTTGGACTAGCGGGAGCCCCAGATACGCTGTATTTT
J gene: TRBJ2-3; clone size: NA; D gene: NA; V gene: TRBV12-3/TRBV12-4; CDR3 protein: CASSRGHISKDTQYF; CDR3 DNA: TGTGCCAGCAGCCGCGGACACATTAGCAAAGATACGCAGTATTTT
J gene: TRBJ2-6; clone size: NA; D gene: NA; V gene: TRBV11-2; CDR3 protein: CASSPVTRANVLAF; CDR3 DNA: TGTGCCAGCTCGCCAGTAACTAGGGCCAACGTCCTGGCTTTC
J gene: TRBJ2-5; clone size: many; D gene: TRBD1; V gene: TRBV29-1; CDR3 protein: CSVSYRGGFQETQYF; CDR3 DNA: TGCAGCGTTTCCTACAGGGGCGGTTTTCAAGAGACCCAGTACTTC
J gene: TRBJ2-4; clone size: NA; D gene: NA; V gene: TRBV10-3; CDR3 protein: CAIRESPGSDLAKNIQCF; CDR3 DNA: TGTGCCATCAGAGAGTCACCGGGTAGCGATCTAGCCAAAAACATTCAGTGCTTC
J gene: TRBJ2-6; clone size: NA; D gene: NA; V gene: TRBV12-3/TRBV12-4; CDR3 protein: CASREAQSVRVLTF; CDR3 DNA: TGTGCCAGCAGGGAGGCTCAGTCGGTCCGCGTCCTGACTTTC
J gene: TRBJ2-2; clone size: few; D gene: TRBD2; V gene: TRBV29-1; CDR3 protein: CNVGTSGNTGELFF; CDR3 DNA: TGCAACGTTGGGACTAGCGGTAACACAGGGGAGCTGTTTTTT
J gene: TRBJ2-1; clone size: NA; D gene: NA; V gene: TRBV11-1; CDR3 protein: CASSLAEKFYWNEQFF; CDR3 DNA: TGTGCCAGCAGCTTAGCTGAGAAATTCTACTGGAATGAGCAGTTCTTC
J gene: TRBJ2-3; clone size: NA; D gene: NA; V gene: TRBV7-3; CDR3 protein: CASSAYPEADTQYF; CDR3 DNA: TGTGCCAGCAGCGCCTACCCTGAGGCAGATACGCAGTATTTT
J gene: TRBJ1-2; clone size: few; D gene: NA; V gene: TRBV20-1; CDR3 protein: CSARVPYGYTF; CDR3 DNA: TGCAGTGCTAGAGTGCCCTATGGCTACACCTTC
J gene: TRBJ2-3; clone size: NA; D gene: NA; V gene: TRBV28; CDR3 protein: CASGRWTGTNTQYF; CDR3 DNA: TGTGCCAGCGGACGGTGGACTGGCACAAATACGCAGTATTTT
J gene: TRBJ2-5; clone size: NA; D gene: NA; V gene: TRBV11-2; CDR3 protein: CASSTFEAGRPRETQYF; CDR3 DNA: TGTGCCAGCAGCACCTTTGAGGCGGGAAGGCCTCGGGAGACTCAGTACTTC
J gene: TRBJ2-7; clone size: NA; D gene: TRBD2; V gene: TRBV12-3/TRBV12-4; CDR3 protein: CASSRQLARVEQYF; CDR3 DNA: TGTGCCAGCAGTAGACAACTAGCGAGAGTCGAACAGTACTTC
J gene: TRBJ1-4; clone size: NA; D gene: NA; V gene: TRBV4-1; CDR3 protein: CASTHLGNEKLFF; CDR3 DNA: TGCGCCAGCACTCATTTGGGAAATGAAAAACTGTTTTTT
J gene: TRBJ1-2; clone size: NA; D gene: NA; V gene: TRBV29-1; CDR3 protein: CCVGGGQKDYSYTF; CDR3 DNA: TGCTGCGTTGGGGGGGGACAAAAGGACTATAGCTACACCTTC
J gene: TRBJ2-5; clone size: many; D gene: TRBD1; V gene: TRBV6-5; CDR3 protein: CASRPTDRGVQETQYF; CDR3 DNA: TGTGCCAGCAGGCCTACCGACAGGGGTGTTCAAGAGACCCAGTACTTC
J gene: TRBJ2-2; clone size: few; D gene: NA; V gene: TRBV28; CDR3 protein: CATALTNTGELFF; CDR3 DNA: TGTGCCACCGCGCTGACGAACACCGGGGAGCTGTTTTTT
J gene: TRBJ2-7; clone size: NA; D gene: NA; V gene: TRBV29-1; CDR3 protein: CSVGAWGYEQYF; CDR3 DNA: TGTAGCGTTGGCGCATGGGGCTACGAGCAGTACTTC
J gene: TRBJ1-5; clone size: NA; D gene: NA; V gene: TRBV11-3; CDR3 protein: CASSFRTSTDTQHF; CDR3 DNA: TGTGCCAGTAGCTTTAGGACTAGCACAGATACGCAGCATTTT
J gene: TRBJ1-2; clone size: NA; D gene: NA; V gene: TRBV6-6; CDR3 protein: CASSSRAGFNYGYTF; CDR3 DNA: TGTGCCAGCAGTTCGCGGGCAGGGTTTAACTATGGCTACACCTTC
J gene: TRBJ2-1; clone size: NA; D gene: TRBD2; V gene: TRBV11-3; CDR3 protein: CASSLGTSGKLQQFF; CDR3 DNA: TGTGCCAGCAGTTTAGGAACTAGCGGGAAGCTTCAACAGTTCTTC
J gene: TRBJ2-7; clone size: once; D gene: TRBD2; V gene: TRBV28; CDR3 protein: CASSRTSGSYEPYF; CDR3 DNA: TGTGCCAGCAGTCGGACCAGCGGGAGCTACGAGCCGTACTTC
J gene: TRBJ2-7; clone size: once; D gene: TRBD2; V gene: TRBV11-2; CDR3 protein: CASIVQGLGEQYF; CDR3 DNA: TGTGCCAGCATCGTACAGGGACTAGGTGAGCAGTACTTC
J gene: TRBJ2-3; clone size: NA; D gene: NA; V gene: TRBV5-4; CDR3 protein: CARSNPAVDTQYF; CDR3 DNA: TGTGCCCGCAGCAACCCGGCCGTCGATACGCAGTATTTT
J gene: TRBJ1-1; clone size: NA; D gene: TRBD1; V gene: TRBV5-1; CDR3 protein: CASSLGQGCTEAFF; CDR3 DNA: TGCGCCAGCAGCTTGGGACAGGGGTGCACTGAAGCTTTCTTT
J gene: TRBJ1-2; clone size: many; D gene: NA; V gene: TRBV29-1; CDR3 protein: CSVGVGPPNYGYTF; CDR3 DNA: TGCAGCGTTGGGGTAGGGCCCCCTAACTATGGCTACACCTTC
J gene: TRBJ1-5; clone size: NA; D gene: NA; V gene: TRBV29-1; CDR3 protein: CNVGEGSLDQSQHF; CDR3 DNA: TGCAACGTTGGAGAGGGCTCCCTCGATCAGTCCCAGCATTTT
J gene: TRBJ2-1; clone size: NA; D gene: NA; V gene: TRBV20-1; CDR3 protein: CSARDSSRHEQFF; CDR3 DNA: TGCAGTGCTAGAGATTCCAGCAGGCATGAGCAGTTCTTC
J gene: TRBJ2-7; clone size: once; D gene: NA; V gene: TRBV11-2; CDR3 protein: CASSSPSGGRYKQYF; CDR3 DNA: TGTGCCAGCAGCTCTCCAAGTGGAGGCCGCTACAAGCAGTACTTC
J gene: TRBJ2-1; clone size: NA; D gene: TRBD2; V gene: TRBV11-1; CDR3 protein: CAGSLEASGKYNVQFF; CDR3 DNA: TGTGCCGGCAGCTTAGAGGCTAGCGGGAAGTACAATGTGCAGTTCTTC
J gene: TRBJ2-5; clone size: once; D gene: NA; V gene: TRBV6-4; CDR3 protein: CASSERAEGQETQYF; CDR3 DNA: TGTGCCAGCAGTGAGAGGGCGGAGGGCCAAGAGACCCAGTACTTC
J gene: TRBJ2-3; clone size: NA; D gene: NA; V gene: TRBV6-2/TRBV6-3; CDR3 protein: CASSYSSIDTQYF; CDR3 DNA: TGTGCCAGCAGTTACTCCAGTATAGATACGCAGTATTTT
J gene: TRBJ1-1; clone size: NA; D gene: NA; V gene: TRBV6-1; CDR3 protein: CASSEYQEGTEAFF; CDR3 DNA: TGTGCCAGTAGTGAATACCAGGAGGGCACTGAAGCTTTCTTT
J gene: TRBJ2-3; clone size: few; D gene: TRBD1; V gene: TRBV7-6; CDR3 protein: CASSLMDRGGTDTQYF; CDR3 DNA: TGTGCCAGCAGCTTAATGGACAGGGGGGGGACAGATACGCAGTATTTT
J gene: TRBJ1-6; clone size: many; D gene: TRBD1; V gene: TRBV28; CDR3 protein: CASSPGGRSDSPLHF; CDR3 DNA: TGTGCCAGCAGTCCAGGGGGCCGGTCGGATTCACCCCTCCACTTT
J gene: TRBJ2-5; clone size: NA; D gene: TRBD2; V gene: TRBV6-1; CDR3 protein: CASIVRTGGLGLETQYF; CDR3 DNA: TGTGCCAGCATTGTTCGAACGGGAGGGCTAGGCTTGGAGACCCAGTACTTC
J gene: TRBJ1-1; clone size: NA; D gene: NA; V gene: TRBV6-5; CDR3 protein: CAGSYGRLNTEAFF; CDR3 DNA: TGCGCCGGCAGTTATGGCCGGCTGAACACTGAAGCTTTCTTT
J gene: TRBJ1-5; clone size: NA; D gene: NA; V gene: TRBV12-5; CDR3 protein: CASGTWGNQAQHF; CDR3 DNA: TGTGCTAGTGGAACATGGGGCAACCAGGCCCAGCATTTT
J gene: TRBJ2-7; clone size: many; D gene: TRBD2; V gene: TRBV6-1; CDR3 protein: CASSENDGRPQYF; CDR3 DNA: TGTGCCAGCAGTGAAAATGACGGGAGGCCCCAGTACTTC
J gene: TRBJ2-7; clone size: many; D gene: TRBD1; V gene: TRBV28; CDR3 protein: CASSLILGQGTFSYEQYF; CDR3 DNA: TGTGCCAGCAGTTTAATATTGGGACAGGGGACCTTCTCCTACGAGCAGTACTTC
J gene: TRBJ2-7; clone size: NA; D gene: NA; V gene: TRBV6-1; CDR3 protein: CTSAGNYEHYF; CDR3 DNA: TGTACCAGCGCCGGGAACTACGAGCACTACTTC